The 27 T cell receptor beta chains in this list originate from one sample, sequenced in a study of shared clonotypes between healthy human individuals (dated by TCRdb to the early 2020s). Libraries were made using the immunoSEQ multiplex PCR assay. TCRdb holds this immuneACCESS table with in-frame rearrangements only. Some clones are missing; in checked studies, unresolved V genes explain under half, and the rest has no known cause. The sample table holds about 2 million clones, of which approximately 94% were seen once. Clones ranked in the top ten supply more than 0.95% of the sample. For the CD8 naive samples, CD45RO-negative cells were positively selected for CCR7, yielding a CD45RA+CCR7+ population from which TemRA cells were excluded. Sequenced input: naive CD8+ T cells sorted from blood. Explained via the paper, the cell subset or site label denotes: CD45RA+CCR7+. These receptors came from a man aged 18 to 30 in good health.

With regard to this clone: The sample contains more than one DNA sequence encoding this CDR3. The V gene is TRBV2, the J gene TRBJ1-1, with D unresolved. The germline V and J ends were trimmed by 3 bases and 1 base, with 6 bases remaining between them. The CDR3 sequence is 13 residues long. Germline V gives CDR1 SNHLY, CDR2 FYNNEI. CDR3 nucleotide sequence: TGTGCCAGCAGTGATTCGGGGAACACTGAAGCTTTCTTT. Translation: CASSDSGNTEAFF.

The CDR3 reads CAWSTGGEVQPQHF. CDR3 bases: TGTGCCTGGAGTACAGGGGGGGAAGTACAGCCCCAGCATTTT. The V and J genes are TRBV30 and TRBJ1-5; TRBD1 agrees at 8 bases. The V and J ends lost 2 bases and 7 bases, in that order; junction bases with no gene match: 7. The V gene's germline CDR1 is GTSNPN and CDR2 SVGIG (reference sequence). CDR3 length equals 14 residues.

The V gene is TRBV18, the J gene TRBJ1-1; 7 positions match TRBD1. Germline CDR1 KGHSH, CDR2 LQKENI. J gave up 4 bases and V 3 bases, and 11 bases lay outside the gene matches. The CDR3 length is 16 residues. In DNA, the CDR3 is TGTGCCAGCTCACCGGGAGGGGGCGGGCCCAGCACTGAAGCTTTCTTT. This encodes CASSPGGGGPSTEAFF.

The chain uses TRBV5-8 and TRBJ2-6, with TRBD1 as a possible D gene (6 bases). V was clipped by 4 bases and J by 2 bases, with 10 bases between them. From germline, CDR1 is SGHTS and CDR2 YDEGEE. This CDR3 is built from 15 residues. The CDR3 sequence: CASSLRGAGANVLTF. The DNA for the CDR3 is TGTGCCAGCAGCCTCAGGGGAGCTGGGGCCAACGTCCTGACTTTC.

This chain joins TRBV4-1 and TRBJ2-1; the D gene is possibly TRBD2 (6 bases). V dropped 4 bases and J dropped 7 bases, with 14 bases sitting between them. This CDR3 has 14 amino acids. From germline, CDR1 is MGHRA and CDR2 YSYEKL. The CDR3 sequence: CASSPPGGENEQFF. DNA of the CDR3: TGCGCCAGCAGCCCACCGGGCGGGGAGAATGAGCAGTTCTTC.

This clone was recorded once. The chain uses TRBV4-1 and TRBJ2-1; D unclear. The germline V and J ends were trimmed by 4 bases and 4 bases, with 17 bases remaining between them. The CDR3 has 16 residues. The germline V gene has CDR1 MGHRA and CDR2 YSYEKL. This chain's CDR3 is CASSLPPVDGYNEQFF. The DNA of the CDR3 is TGCGCCAGCAGCCTACCTCCAGTGGACGGATACAATGAGCAGTTCTTC.

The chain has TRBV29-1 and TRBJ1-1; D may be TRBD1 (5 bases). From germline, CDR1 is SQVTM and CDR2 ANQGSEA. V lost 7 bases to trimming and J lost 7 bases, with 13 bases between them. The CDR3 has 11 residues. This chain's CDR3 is CSAGASGEAFF. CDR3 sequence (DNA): TGCAGCGCCGGGGCGTCAGGTGAAGCTTTCTTT.

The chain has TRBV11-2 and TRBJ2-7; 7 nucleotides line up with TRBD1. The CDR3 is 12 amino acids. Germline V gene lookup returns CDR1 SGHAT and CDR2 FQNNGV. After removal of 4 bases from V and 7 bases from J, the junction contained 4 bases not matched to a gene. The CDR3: CASSSGGVEQYF. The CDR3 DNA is TGTGCCAGCAGCTCAGGGGGTGTGGAGCAGTACTTC.

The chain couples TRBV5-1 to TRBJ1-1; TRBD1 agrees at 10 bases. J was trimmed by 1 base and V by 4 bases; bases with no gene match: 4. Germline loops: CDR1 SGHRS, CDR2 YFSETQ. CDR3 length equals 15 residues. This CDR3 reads CASSAWTGGNTEAFF. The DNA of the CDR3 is TGCGCCAGCAGCGCATGGACAGGGGGGAACACTGAAGCTTTCTTT.

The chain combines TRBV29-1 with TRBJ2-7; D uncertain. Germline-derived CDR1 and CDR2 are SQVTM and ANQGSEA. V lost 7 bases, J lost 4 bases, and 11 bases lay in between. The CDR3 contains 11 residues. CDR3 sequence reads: CSAKWGYEQYF. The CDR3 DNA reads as TGCAGCGCCAAATGGGGTTACGAGCAGTACTTC.

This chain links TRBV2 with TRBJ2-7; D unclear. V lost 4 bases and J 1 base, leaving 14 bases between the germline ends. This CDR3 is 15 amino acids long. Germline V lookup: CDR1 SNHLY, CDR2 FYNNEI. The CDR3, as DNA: TGTGCCAGCAGTGCTGAGACTGTATCTTCCTACGAGCAGTACTTC. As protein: CASSAETVSSYEQYF.

CDR3 amino acids: CASSVEIAPSSYNEQFF. The CDR3 DNA reads TGTGCCAGCAGCGTAGAAATAGCACCTAGCTCCTACAATGAGCAGTTCTTC. This chain joins TRBV9 and TRBJ2-1; no firm D call. The CDR3 runs to 17 residues. Germline CDR1 SGDLS, CDR2 YYNGEE. V was trimmed by 0 bases and J by 0 bases, leaving 13 bases between them.

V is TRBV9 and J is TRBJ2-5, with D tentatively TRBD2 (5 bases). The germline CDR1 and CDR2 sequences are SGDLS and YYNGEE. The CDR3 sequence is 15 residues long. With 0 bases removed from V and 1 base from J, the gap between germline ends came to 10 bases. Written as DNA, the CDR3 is TGTGCCAGCAGCGTAGCTGGGAGCGCCCAAGAGACCCAGTACTTC. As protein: CASSVAGSAQETQYF.

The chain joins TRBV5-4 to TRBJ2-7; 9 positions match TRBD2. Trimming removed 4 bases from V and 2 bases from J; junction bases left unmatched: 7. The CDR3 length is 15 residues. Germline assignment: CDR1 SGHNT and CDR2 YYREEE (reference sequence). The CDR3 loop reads CASSGPLAGTYEQYF. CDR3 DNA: TGTGCCAGCAGCGGACCGCTAGCGGGGACCTACGAGCAGTACTTC.

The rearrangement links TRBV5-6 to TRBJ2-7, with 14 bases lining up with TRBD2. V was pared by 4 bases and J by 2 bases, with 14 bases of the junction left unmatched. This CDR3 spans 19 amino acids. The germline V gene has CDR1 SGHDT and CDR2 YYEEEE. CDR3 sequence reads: CASSPLMGTSGSPAYEQYF. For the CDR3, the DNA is TGTGCCAGCAGCCCCTTGATGGGGACTAGCGGGAGTCCCGCCTACGAGCAGTACTTC.

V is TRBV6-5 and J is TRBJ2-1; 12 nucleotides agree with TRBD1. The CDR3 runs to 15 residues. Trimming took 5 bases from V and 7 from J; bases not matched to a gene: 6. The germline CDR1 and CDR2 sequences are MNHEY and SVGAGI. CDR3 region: CASSPGQGARNEQFF. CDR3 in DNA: TGTGCCAGCAGTCCGGGACAGGGGGCTCGGAATGAGCAGTTCTTC.

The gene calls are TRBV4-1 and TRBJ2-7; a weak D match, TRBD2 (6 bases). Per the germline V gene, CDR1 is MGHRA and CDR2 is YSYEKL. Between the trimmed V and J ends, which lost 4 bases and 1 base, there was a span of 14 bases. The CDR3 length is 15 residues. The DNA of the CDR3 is TGCGCCAGCAGCCCCGGGAGAATTCCTTCCTACGAGCAGTACTTC. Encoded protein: CASSPGRIPSYEQYF.

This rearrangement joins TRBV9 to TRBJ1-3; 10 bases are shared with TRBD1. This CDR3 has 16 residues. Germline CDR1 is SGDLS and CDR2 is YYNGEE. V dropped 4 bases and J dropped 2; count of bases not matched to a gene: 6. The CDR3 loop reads CASSPWDRGTGNTIYF. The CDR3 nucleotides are TGTGCCAGCAGCCCTTGGGACAGGGGCACTGGAAACACCATATATTTT.

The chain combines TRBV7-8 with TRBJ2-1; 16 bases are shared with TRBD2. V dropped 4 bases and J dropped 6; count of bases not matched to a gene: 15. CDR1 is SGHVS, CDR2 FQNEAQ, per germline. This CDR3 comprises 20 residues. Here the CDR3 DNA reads TGTGCCAGCAGCTCCATGGGGACTAGCGGGAGGGCTCCATACGGCAATGAGCAGTTCTTC. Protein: CASSSMGTSGRAPYGNEQFF.

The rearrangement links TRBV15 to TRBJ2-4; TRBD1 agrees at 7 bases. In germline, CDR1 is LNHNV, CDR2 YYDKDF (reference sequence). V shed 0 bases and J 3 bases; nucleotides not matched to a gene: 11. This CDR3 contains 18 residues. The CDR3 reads CATSRETTTGRHKNIQYF. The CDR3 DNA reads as TGTGCCACCAGCAGAGAAACAACGACAGGGCGGCACAAAAACATTCAGTACTTC.

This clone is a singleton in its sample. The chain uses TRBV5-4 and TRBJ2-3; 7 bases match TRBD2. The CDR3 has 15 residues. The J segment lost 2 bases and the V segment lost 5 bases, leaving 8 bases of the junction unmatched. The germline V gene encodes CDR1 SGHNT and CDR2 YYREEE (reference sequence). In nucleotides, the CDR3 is TGTGCCAGCAGATTATCGGGAGGCTCCACAGATACGCAGTATTTT. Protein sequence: CASRLSGGSTDTQYF.

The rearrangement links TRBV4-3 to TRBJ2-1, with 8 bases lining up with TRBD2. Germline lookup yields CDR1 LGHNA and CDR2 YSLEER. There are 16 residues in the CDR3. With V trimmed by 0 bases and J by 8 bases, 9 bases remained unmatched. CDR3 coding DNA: TGCGCCAGCAGCCAAGATCTGGCGGGAGGATGGGATGAGCAGTTCTTC. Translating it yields CASSQDLAGGWDEQFF.

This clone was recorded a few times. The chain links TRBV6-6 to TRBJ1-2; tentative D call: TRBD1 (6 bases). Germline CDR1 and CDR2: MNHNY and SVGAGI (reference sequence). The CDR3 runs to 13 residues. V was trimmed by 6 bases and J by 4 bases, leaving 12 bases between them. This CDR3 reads CASSMDSFYGYTF. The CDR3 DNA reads TGTGCCAGCAGCATGGACAGTTTCTATGGCTACACCTTC.

Written as DNA, the CDR3 is TGTGCCAGCAGTGATAACAGGGGGGATTATGGCTACACCTTC. Translation: CASSDNRGDYGYTF. The V and J genes are TRBV2 and TRBJ1-2, with 8 bases that match TRBD1. Trimming cost V 3 bases and J 5 bases; bases outside gene matches: 5. The V gene's germline CDR1 is SNHLY and CDR2 FYNNEI. The CDR3 covers 14 residues. Full variable domain (remainder filled in from reference TRBV2 and TRBJ1-2): EPEVTQTPSHQVTQMGQEVILRCVPISNHLYFYWYRQILGQKVEFLVSFYNNEISEKSEIFDDQFSVERPDGSNFTLKIRSTKLEDSAMYFCASSDNRGDYGYTFGSGTRLTVV.

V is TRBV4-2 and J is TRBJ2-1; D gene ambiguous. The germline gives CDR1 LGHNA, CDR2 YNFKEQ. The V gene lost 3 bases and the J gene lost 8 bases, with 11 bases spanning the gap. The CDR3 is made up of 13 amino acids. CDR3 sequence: CASSHPRADEQFF. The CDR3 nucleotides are TGTGCCAGCAGCCACCCCCGTGCCGATGAGCAGTTCTTC.

As DNA, the CDR3 is TGTGCCAGCAGCTTAGATCCCTGGCATGACCAAGAGACCCAGTACTTC. This translates into CASSLDPWHDQETQYF. The gene calls are TRBV7-8 and TRBJ2-5; D is unclear. This CDR3 region has 16 residues. Looked up from germline, CDR1 is SGHVS and CDR2 is FQNEAQ. Trimming took 1 base from V and 0 from J, leaving 12 bases between them.

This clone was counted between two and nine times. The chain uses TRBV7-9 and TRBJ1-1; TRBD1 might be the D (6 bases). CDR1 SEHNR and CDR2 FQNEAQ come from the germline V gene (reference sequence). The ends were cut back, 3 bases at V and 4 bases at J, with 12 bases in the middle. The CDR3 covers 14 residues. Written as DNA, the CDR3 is TGTGCCAGCAGCTTGACAGGATGGGGCACTGAAGCTTTCTTT. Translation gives CASSLTGWGTEAFF.